This T cell receptor beta chain was sequenced for a study of shared T cell receptors in the human thymus. The data were produced by immunoSEQ multiplex PCR, yet TCRdb's version contains in-frame clones alone and is incomplete. The table has about 660,000 clones, around nine tenths seen once. The trim removed 4 bases at V and 4 bases at J, leaving 20 bases unmatched. The CDR3 is made up of 22 amino acids. Germline V gives CDR1 MGHRA, CDR2 YSYEKL. These data were likewise used in another study, on human thymus T cells. That source reports: Donors consisted of healthy Finnish infants (having corrective surgery for congenital heart defects). Corrective cardiac operations yielded the resected thymus tissue. There appeared to be biased usage of V and J genes in thymic and blood repertoires. Overlap was high between thymic repertoires from unrelated individuals, as reported in related research.

The sequencing sample was made of thymocytes. The chain joins TRBV4-1 to TRBJ2-3, with TRBD2 identical over 16 bases. The TCR originated in a boy under two years old with a congenital heart defect. Here the CDR3 DNA reads TGCGCCAGCAGCCCGGGCCACTTGGGACTAGCGGGAGGGCCGCTCTCGGCAGATACGCAGTATTTT. Its translation: CASSPGHLGLAGGPLSADTQYF.